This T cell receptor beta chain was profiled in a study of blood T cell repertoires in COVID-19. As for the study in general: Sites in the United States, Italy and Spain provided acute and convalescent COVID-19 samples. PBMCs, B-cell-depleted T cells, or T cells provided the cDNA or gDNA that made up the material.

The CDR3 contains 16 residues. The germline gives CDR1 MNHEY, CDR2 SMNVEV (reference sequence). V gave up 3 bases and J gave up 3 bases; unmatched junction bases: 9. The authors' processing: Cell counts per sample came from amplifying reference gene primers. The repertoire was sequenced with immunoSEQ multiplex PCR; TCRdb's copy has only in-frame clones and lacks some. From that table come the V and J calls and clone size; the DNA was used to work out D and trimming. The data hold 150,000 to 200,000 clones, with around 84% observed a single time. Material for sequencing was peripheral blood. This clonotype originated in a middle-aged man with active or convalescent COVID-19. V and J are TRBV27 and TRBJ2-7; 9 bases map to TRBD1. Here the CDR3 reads CASSLLPGQGGYEQYF. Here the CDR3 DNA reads TGTGCCAGCAGTTTGCTCCCGGGACAGGGAGGCTACGAGCAGTACTTC.